Following are 8 T cell receptor beta chains from one sample sequenced in a study of shared clonotypes between healthy human individuals. The method was immunoSEQ multiplex PCR; TCRdb's version includes in-frame clones alone and lacks a portion of them. The sample contains a few million clones, approximately 94% of which appear only once. The source material was naive CD4+ T cells sorted from blood. The subset here: CD45RA+ positively selected. These receptors were obtained from a man aged 18 to 30 in good health.

On this clone: In the same sample, other DNA sequences code for this CDR3. V is TRBV2 and J is TRBJ2-2; D call uncertain. Per the germline V gene, CDR1 is SNHLY and CDR2 is FYNNEI. V was trimmed by 1 base and J by 1 base, leaving 1 base between them. This CDR3 has 13 residues. The CDR3 sequence is CASSEVNTGELFF. As DNA, the CDR3 is TGTGCCAGCAGTGAAGTGAACACCGGGGAGCTGTTTTTT.

The chain recombines TRBV19 with TRBJ1-4, with D unresolved. Per the germline V gene, CDR1 is LNHDA and CDR2 is SQIVND (reference sequence). This CDR3 region has 14 residues. Trimming took off 3 bases at V and 8 bases at J, with 13 bases between the two ends. The CDR3 DNA follows: TGTGCCAGTAGTATGAAAGGGATCGGAGAAAAACTGTTTTTT. This translates into CASSMKGIGEKLFF.

This rearrangement joins TRBV19 to TRBJ1-5, with D possibly being TRBD1 (6 bases). V was trimmed by 4 bases and J by 3 bases, leaving 16 bases between them. The CDR3 contains 16 residues. The germline gives CDR1 LNHDA, CDR2 SQIVND (reference sequence). The CDR3 spells CASSSLRGAINQPQHF. Written as DNA, the CDR3 is TGTGCCAGTAGTAGTTTGAGGGGGGCGATCAATCAGCCCCAGCATTTT.

This clone was counted a single time. This chain links TRBV7-6 with TRBJ2-3; 8 bases fit TRBD2. V dropped 8 bases and J dropped 4; count of bases not matched to a gene: 8. This CDR3 spans 14 amino acids. Looked up from germline, CDR1 is SGHVS and CDR2 is FNYEAQ. The CDR3 coding sequence is TGTGCCAGCTCAGCGGGAGCGGGCCCAGATACGCAGTATTTT. Its translation: CASSAGAGPDTQYF.

The CDR3 nucleotides read TGTGCCTGGAGTCCCACCGGGGCGCCAGGAAACACCATATATTTT. As protein: CAWSPTGAPGNTIYF. The V gene is TRBV30, the J gene TRBJ1-3; possible D gene TRBD1, 5 bases. Germline V gene sequence: CDR1 GTSNPN, CDR2 SVGIG (reference sequence). This CDR3 is 15 amino acids long. V was pared by 2 bases and J by 4 bases, with 15 bases between.

This chain links TRBV9 with TRBJ2-1; TRBD1 matches 7 bases. V gave up 2 bases and J gave up 4 bases; unmatched junction bases: 3. The germline CDR1 and CDR2 sequences are SGDLS and YYNGEE. The CDR3 loop spans 14 amino acids. In nucleotides, the CDR3 is TGTGCCAGCAGCGTCGGACAGGTTTACAATGAGCAGTTCTTC. It yields the protein CASSVGQVYNEQFF.

The chain employs TRBV30 and TRBJ2-6, with D uncertain. The CDR3 is 14 amino acids. V lost 1 base to trimming and J lost 0 bases, with 4 bases between them. Per the germline V gene, CDR1 is GTSNPN and CDR2 is SVGIG (reference sequence). CDR3 bases: TGTGCCTGGAGTGAAGTCTCTGGGGCCAACGTCCTGACTTTC. This sequence encodes CAWSEVSGANVLTF.

J is TRBJ1-2 and V is TRBV28; D gene uncertain. Trimming took 3 bases from V and 4 from J, leaving 12 bases between them. The CDR3 is made up of 14 amino acids. CDR1 and CDR2 from the germline V gene are MDHEN and SYDVKM. CDR3 nucleotide sequence: TGTGCCAGCAGTTTGGAGGGTCCGGTCTATGGCTACACCTTC. Protein: CASSLEGPVYGYTF.